This note documents a single TCR beta chain sequence. The sample has other DNA sequences that encode this CDR3 too. The CDR3 extends over 14 amino acids. The V end was cut by 1 base, the J end by 4 bases, with 7 bases between. Germline CDR1 SEHNR, CDR2 FQNEAQ (reference sequence). This record belongs to a study of blood T cell repertoires in COVID-19. Study in general: Some COVID-19 samples were acute and others convalescent; all came from the United States, Italy and Spain. PBMCs, B-cell-depleted T cells, or T cells provided the cDNA or gDNA that made up the material.

In the original workflow: How many nucleated cells were present was estimated from reference gene primer amplification. Produced via immunoSEQ multiplex PCR; TCRdb's table is partial and in-frame only. That table furnishes V, J and clone size, whereas the DNA furnished D and trimming. The table has about 200,000 clones, more than 75% seen once. The TCR sequence derives from a woman of 80 years or more with acute or convalescent COVID-19. The chain employs TRBV7-9 and TRBJ1-4; D is uncertain. The material sequenced was peripheral blood. CDR3 DNA sequence: TGTGCCAGCAGCTTAGGGGGAGTTAATGAAAAACTGTTTTTT. Its translation: CASSLGGVNEKLFF.